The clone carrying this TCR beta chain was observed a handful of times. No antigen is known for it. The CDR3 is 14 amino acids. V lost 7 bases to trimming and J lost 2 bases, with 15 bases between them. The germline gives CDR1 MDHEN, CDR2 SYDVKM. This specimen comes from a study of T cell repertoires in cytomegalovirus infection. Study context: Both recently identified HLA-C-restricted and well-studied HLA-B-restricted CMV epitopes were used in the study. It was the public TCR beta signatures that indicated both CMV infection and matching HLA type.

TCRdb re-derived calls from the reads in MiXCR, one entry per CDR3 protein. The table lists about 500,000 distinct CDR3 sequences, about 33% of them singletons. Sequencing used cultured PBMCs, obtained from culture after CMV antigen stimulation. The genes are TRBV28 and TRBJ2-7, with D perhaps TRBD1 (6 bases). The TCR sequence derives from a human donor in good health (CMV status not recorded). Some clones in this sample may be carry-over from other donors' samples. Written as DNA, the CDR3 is TGTGCCAGCACCCAGGGGAGTCAGGCCTACGAGCAGTACGTC. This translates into CASTQGSQAYEQYV.